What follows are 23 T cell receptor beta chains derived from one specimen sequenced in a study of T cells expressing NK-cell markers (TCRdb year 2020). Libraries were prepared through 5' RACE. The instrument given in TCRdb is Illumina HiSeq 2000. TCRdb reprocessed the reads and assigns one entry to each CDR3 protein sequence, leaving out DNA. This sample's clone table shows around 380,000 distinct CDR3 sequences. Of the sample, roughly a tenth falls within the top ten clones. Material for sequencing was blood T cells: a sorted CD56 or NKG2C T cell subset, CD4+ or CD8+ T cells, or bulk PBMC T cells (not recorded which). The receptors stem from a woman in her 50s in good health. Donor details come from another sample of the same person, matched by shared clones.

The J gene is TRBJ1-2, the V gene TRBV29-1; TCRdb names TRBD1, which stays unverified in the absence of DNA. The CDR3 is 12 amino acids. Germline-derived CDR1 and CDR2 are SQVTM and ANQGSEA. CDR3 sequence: CSFFRGNDGYTF. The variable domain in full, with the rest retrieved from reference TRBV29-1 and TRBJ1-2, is SAVISQKPSRDICQRGTSLTIQCQVDSQVTMMFWYRQQPGQSLTLIATANQGSEATYESGFVIDKFPISRPNLTFSTLTVSNMSPEDSSIYLCSFFRGNDGYTFGSGTRLTVV.

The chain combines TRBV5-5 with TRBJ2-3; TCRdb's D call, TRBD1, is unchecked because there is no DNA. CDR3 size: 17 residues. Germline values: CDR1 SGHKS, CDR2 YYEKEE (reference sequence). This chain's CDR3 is CASTPRSNRGGTDTQYF.

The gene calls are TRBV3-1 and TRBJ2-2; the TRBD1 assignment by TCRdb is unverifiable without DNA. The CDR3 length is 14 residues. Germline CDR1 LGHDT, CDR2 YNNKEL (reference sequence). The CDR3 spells CASSQGAGTGELFF.

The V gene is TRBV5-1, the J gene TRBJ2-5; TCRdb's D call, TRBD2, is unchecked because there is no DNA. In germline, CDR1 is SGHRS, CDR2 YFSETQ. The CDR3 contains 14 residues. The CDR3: CASSRAGLIETQYF.

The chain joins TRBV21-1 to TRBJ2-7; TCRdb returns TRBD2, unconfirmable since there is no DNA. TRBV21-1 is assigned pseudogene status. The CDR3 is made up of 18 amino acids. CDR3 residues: CASSSKSVNLAMGGEQYF.

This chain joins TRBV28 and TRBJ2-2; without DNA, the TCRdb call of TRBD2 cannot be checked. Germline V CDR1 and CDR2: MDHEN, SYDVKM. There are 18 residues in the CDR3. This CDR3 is CASSLLWEAGGLHRELFF.

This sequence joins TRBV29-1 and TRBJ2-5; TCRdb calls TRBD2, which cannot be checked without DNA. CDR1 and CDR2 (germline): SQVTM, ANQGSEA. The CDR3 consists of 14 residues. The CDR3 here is CSVEMTSGVETQYF.

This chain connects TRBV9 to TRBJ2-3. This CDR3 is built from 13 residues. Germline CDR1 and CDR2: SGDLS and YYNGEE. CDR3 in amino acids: CASSARTTDTQYF.

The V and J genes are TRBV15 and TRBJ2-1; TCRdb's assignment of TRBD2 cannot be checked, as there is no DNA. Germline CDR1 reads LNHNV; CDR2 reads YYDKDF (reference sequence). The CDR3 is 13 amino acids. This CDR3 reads CATSRDEGNEQFF.

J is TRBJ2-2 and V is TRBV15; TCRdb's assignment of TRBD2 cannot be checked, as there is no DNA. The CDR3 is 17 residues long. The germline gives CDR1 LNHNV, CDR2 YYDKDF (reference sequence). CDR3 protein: CATSRDEREGRTGELFF.

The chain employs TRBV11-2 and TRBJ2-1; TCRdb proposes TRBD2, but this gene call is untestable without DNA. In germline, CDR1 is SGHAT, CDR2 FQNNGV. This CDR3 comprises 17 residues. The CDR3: CASSLAGGRPSYNEQFF.

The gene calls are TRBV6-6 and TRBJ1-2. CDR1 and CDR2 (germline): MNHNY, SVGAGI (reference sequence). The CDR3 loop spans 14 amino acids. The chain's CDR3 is CASTNYQDVYGYTF.

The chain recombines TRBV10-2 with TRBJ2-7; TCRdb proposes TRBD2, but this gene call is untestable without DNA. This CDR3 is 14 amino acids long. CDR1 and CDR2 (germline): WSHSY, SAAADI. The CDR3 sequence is CASKETSGYYEQYF.

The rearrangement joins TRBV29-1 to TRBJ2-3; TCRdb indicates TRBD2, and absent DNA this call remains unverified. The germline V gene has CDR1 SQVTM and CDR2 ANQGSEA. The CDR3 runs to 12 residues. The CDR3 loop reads CSGSGSPDTQYF.

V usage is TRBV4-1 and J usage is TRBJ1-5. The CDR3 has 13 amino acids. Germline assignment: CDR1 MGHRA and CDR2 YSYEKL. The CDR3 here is CASSQQAQRPQHF.

The CDR3 sequence is CASSLEILAGSYNEQFF. The chain couples TRBV7-2 to TRBJ2-1; the D call from TCRdb, TRBD2, cannot be confirmed without DNA. The CDR3 has 17 residues. CDR1 SGHTA and CDR2 FQGNSA come from the germline V gene.

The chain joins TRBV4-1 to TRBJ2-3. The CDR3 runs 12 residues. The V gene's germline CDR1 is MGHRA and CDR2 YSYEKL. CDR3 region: CASSQDGYGQYF.

The CDR3 reads CASSLAASGTGGSYEQYF. The chain employs TRBV5-1 and TRBJ2-7; TCRdb selects TRBD1, and the lack of DNA leaves this call unchecked. Per the germline V gene, CDR1 is SGHRS and CDR2 is YFSETQ. The CDR3 extends over 18 amino acids.

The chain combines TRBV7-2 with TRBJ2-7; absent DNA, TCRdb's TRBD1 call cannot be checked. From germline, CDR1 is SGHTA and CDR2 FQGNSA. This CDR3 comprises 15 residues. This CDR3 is CASSPQDRATYEQYF.

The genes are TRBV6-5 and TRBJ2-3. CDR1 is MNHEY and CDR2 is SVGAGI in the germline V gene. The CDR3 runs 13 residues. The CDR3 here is CASRPARTDTQYF.

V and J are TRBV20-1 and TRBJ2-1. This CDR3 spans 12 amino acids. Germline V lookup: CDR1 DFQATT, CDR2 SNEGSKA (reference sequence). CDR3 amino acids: CSAWLFENEQFF.

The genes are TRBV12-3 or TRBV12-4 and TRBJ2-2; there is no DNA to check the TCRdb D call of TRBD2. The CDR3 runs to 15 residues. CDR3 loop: CASGTSGMNTGELFF.

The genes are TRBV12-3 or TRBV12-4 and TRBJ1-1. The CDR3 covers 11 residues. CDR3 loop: CAPIVDTEAFF.